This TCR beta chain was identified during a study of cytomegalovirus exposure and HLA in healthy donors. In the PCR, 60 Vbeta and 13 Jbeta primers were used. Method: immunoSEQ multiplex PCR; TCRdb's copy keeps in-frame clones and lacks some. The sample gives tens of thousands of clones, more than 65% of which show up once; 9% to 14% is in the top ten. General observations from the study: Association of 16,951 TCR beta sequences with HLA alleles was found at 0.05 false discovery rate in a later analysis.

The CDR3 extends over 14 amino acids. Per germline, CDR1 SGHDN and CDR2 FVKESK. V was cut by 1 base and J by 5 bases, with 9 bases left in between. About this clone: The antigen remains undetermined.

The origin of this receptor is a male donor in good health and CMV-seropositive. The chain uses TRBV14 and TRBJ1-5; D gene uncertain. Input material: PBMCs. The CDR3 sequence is CASSQAGLYQPQHF. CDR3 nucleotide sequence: TGTGCCAGCAGCCAAGCTGGACTTTATCAGCCCCAGCATTTT.